This T cell receptor (beta chain) came from a study of siplizumab effects on memory and regulatory T cells. Notes on the study in general: The study found naive T cells seemingly more diverse than memory cells and seemingly major alloresponse contributors.

On this clone: Its antigen is not known.

Clones were read by immunoSEQ multiplex PCR, and TCRdb kept only the in-frame ones, dropping some. The data hold some 96,000 clones, with about 94% observed a single time. The source is a human donor in good health. The sample comprised non-Treg CD4+ T cells sorted from blood.

The CDR3: CASMYRYEQYF. In DNA, the CDR3 is TGTGCCAGCATGTACAGGTACGAGCAGTACTTC. V usage is TRBV2 and J usage is TRBJ2-7; perhaps TRBD1 as D (5 bases). Trimming shortened V by 7 bases and J by 4 bases, and 8 bases separated the two germline ends. The CDR3 runs to 11 residues. Germline CDR1 is SNHLY and CDR2 is FYNNEI.